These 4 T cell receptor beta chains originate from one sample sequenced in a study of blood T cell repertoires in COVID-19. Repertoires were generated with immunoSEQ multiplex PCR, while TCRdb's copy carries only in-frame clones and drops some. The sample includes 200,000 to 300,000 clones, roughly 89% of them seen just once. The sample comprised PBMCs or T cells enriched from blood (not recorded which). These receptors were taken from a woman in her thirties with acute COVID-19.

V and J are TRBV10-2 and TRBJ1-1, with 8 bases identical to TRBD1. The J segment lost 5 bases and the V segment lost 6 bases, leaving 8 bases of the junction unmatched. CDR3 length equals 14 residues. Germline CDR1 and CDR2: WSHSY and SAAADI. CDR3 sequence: CASRQDRVETEAFF. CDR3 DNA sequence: TGCGCCAGCAGGCAGGACAGGGTGGAGACTGAAGCTTTCTTT.

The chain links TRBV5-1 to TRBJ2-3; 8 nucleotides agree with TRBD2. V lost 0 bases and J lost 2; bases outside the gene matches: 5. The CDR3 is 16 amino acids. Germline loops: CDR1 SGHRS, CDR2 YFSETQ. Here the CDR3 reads CASSLEDGGATDTQYF. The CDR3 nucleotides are TGCGCCAGCAGCTTGGAGGACGGGGGGGCCACAGATACGCAGTATTTT.

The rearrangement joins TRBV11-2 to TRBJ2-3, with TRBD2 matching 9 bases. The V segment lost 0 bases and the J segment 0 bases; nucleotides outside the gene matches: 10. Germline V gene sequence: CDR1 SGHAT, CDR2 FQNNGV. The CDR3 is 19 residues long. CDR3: CASSLEVWLAGTSTDTQYF. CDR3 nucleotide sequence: TGTGCCAGCAGCTTAGAGGTTTGGCTAGCGGGGACTAGCACAGATACGCAGTATTTT.

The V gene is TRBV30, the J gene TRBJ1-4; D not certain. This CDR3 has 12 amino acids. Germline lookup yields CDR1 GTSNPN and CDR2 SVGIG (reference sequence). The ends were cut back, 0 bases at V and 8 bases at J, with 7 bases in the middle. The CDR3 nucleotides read TGTGCCTGGAGTGTCTCCTTAGAAAAACTGTTTTTT. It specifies CAWSVSLEKLFF.